The following is a T cell receptor beta chain sequence with its context. Its specificity is unknown. The data originate from a study of T cell repertoires in cytomegalovirus infection. Study as a whole: Well-studied HLA-B-restricted CMV epitopes were used in the study alongside recently identified HLA-C-restricted ones. TCR beta signatures that were public indicated CMV infection and matching HLA type. Study-level findings and limits: Carriers of CMV and the relevant HLA type were discriminated by public TCR beta frequency. CMV-specific HLA-C-restricted TCR beta clonotypes dominated the ex vivo response.

The CDR3 runs 11 residues. The germline V and J ends were trimmed by 5 bases and 9 bases, with 11 bases remaining between them. CDR1 DFQATT and CDR2 SNEGSKA come from the germline V gene (reference sequence). TCRdb itself ran the reads through MiXCR, one entry per CDR3 protein. The sample lists some 700,000 distinct CDR3 sequences, around 35% occurring once. The source was cultured PBMCs, collected from culture after CMV antigen stimulation. The source of this sequence is a human donor in good health (CMV status not recorded). Some clones in this sample may be carry-over from other donors' samples. This chain joins TRBV20-1 and TRBJ2-1; D unresolved. The CDR3 DNA sequence: TGCAGTGCTTACAGCTGGGGTGAGCAGTTCTTC. It encodes CSAYSWGEQFF.